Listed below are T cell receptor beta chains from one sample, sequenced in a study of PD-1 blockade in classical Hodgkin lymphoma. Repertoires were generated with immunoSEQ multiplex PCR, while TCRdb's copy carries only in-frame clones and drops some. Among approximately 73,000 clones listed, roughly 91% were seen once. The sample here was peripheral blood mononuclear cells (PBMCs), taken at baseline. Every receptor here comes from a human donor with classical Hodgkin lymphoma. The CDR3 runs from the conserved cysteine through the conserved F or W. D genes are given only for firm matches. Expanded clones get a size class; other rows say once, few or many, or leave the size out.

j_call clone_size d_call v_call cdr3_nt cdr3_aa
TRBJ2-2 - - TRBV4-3 TGCGCCAGCAGCCAAGATCGGGGTCAGTCGACCGGGGAGCTGTTTTTT CASSQDRGQSTGELFF
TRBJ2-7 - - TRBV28 TGTGCCAGCAGTTTGAGGGCGGAGTGGAACTTC CASSLRAEWNF
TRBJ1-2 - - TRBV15 TGTGCCACCAGCAATCAGGGTTACTATGGCTACACCTTC CATSNQGYYGYTF
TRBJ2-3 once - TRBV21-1 TGTGCCAGCAGAGAAGACAGGGGGCGAGATACGCAGTATTTT CASREDRGRDTQYF
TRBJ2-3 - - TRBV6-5 TGTGCCAGCAGTCTCCAGGCGGTCACAGATACGCAGTATTTT CASSLQAVTDTQYF
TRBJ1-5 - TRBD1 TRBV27 TGTGCCAGCAGGCCGACAGGGGGCAATCAGCCCCAGCATTTT CASRPTGGNQPQHF
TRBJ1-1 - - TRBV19 TGTGCCAGTAGTATCGCGGCGAACACTGAAGCTTTCTTT CASSIAANTEAFF
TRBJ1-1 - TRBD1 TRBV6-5 TGTGCCAGCAGTTACTCGAGACAGGGCACTGAAGCTTTCTTT CASSYSRQGTEAFF
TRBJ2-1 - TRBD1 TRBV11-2 TGTGCCAGCAGCCCAGGGGACAGGGGGAAACTATACAATGAGCAGTTCTTC CASSPGDRGKLYNEQFF
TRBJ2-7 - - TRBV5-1 TGCGCCAGCAGCTTTGGACTGAACGAGCAGTACTTC CASSFGLNEQYF
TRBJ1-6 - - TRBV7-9 TGTGCCAGCAGCCCCACGAGAGGGAGCTCCTATAATTCACCCCTCCACTTT CASSPTRGSSYNSPLHF
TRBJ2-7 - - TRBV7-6 TGTGCCAGCAGCTTGCGTGGGCTTGCTGGGGTAGTTGACGAGCAGTACTTC CASSLRGLAGVVDEQYF
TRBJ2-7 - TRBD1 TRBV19 TGTGCCAGTAAGGGGGCTTCCTACGAGCAGTACTTC CASKGASYEQYF
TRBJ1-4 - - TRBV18 TGTGCCAGCTCACCGAGGGGTGAAAAACTGTTTTTT CASSPRGEKLFF
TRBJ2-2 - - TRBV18 TGTGCCAGCTCACCGATCCAGAACACCGGGGAGCTGTTTTTT CASSPIQNTGELFF
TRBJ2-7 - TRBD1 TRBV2 TGTGCCAGCATTACGGACAGGGGGAACGAGCAGTACTTC CASITDRGNEQYF
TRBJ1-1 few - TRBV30 TGTGCCTGGAGTTCCGGGGTGAACACTGAAGCTTTCTTT CAWSSGVNTEAFF
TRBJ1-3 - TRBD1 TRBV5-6 TGTGCCAGCAGCTTAGGGGGCAGCTCCTCTGGAAACACCATATATTTT CASSLGGSSSGNTIYF
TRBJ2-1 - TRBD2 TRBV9 TGTGCCAGCAGCGCTGGGACTAGCGGGAGGCCGCCGTTCTTC CASSAGTSGRPPFF
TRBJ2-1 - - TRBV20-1 TGCAGTGCTAACCAAAACAATGAGCAGTTCTTC CSANQNNEQFF
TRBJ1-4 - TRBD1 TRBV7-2 TGTGCCAGCAGCTTGGGGACAGGGATTGAAAAACTGTTTTTT CASSLGTGIEKLFF
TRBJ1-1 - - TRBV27 TGTGCCAGCAGTTCCCTCGTAAATACTGAAGCTTTCTTT CASSSLVNTEAFF
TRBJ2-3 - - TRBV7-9 TGTGCCAGCAGCCCGACAGTCACAGATACGCAGTATTTT CASSPTVTDTQYF
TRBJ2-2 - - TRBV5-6 TGTGCCAGCAGCTTCCCCCACGCCAACACCGGGGAGCTGTTTTTT CASSFPHANTGELFF
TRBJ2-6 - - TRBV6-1 TGTGCCAGCAGTGAACGGGGCGGCTTCTCTGGGGCCAACGTCCTGACTTTC CASSERGGFSGANVLTF
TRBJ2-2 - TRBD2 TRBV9 TGTGCCAGCAGCGTGTTAGCGGGGGGGCCAACCGGGGAGCTGTTTTTT CASSVLAGGPTGELFF
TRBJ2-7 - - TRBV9 TGTGCCAGCAGCGCCGGGCCTAACTACGAGCAGTACTTC CASSAGPNYEQYF
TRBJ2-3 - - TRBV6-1 TGTGCCAGCAGCCCGGACTCCTACACAGATACGCAGTATTTT CASSPDSYTDTQYF
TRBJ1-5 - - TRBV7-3 TGTGCCAGCAGCTTAACCAATGGGCAGCCCCAGCATTTT CASSLTNGQPQHF
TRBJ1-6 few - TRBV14 TGTGCCAGCAGCCAAACTATCCCATATAATTCACCCCTCCACTTT CASSQTIPYNSPLHF
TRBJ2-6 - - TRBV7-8 TGTGCCAGCAGCTCGGACATGCGCTCTGGGGCCAACGTCCTGACTTTC CASSSDMRSGANVLTF
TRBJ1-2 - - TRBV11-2 TGTGCCAGCACCAATAAGTCGACTGTCTATGGCTACACCTTC CASTNKSTVYGYTF
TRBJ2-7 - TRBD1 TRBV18 TGTGCCAGCTCACCACGGCCCATGGACAGGTCCTACGAGCAGTACTTC CASSPRPMDRSYEQYF
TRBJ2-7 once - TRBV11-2 TGTGCCAGCAGCTTAGTTGGGAGTACCTACGAGCAGTACTTC CASSLVGSTYEQYF
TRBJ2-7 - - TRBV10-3 TGTGCCATCAGGGATACAACCGACTACGAGCAGTACTTC CAIRDTTDYEQYF
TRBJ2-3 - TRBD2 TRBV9 TGTGCCAGCAGCGTATTGCGGGGGGCGAGCACAGATACGCAGTATTTT CASSVLRGASTDTQYF
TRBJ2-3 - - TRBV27 TGTGCCAGCAGTCCCTCTGATACGCAGTATTTT CASSPSDTQYF
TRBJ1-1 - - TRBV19 TGTGCCAGTAGTAAAAGGAGGGGACCTAACACTGAAGCTTTCTTT CASSKRRGPNTEAFF
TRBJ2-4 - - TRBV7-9 TGTGCCAGCACCCCCTTCACCCCCGGGGTGTACTTC CASTPFTPGVYF
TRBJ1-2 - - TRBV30 TGTGCCTGGAGTGTACTTTTGGCGTTAGCTAACTATGGCTACACCTTC CAWSVLLALANYGYTF
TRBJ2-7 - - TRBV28 TGTGCCAGCAGTTGGACAGAAGTTAGCTCCTACGAGCAGTACTTC CASSWTEVSSYEQYF
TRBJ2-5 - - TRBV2 TGTGCCAGCAGTGAAGTCAGGGTAGGAGAGACCCAGTACTTC CASSEVRVGETQYF
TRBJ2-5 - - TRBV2 TGTGCCAGCCAATGGGACACCCAAGAGACCCAGTACTTC CASQWDTQETQYF
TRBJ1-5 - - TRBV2 TGTGCCAGCAGTCCATCCCTGACACTTTTCAATCAGCCCCAGCATTTT CASSPSLTLFNQPQHF
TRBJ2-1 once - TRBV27 TGTGCCAGCAGTTTTCTTGGCGGGGCGAACAATGAGCAGTTCTTC CASSFLGGANNEQFF
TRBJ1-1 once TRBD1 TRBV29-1 TGCAGCGTTGGGGGACAGGGTTTGAACACTGAAGCTTTCTTT CSVGGQGLNTEAFF
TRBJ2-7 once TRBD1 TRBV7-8 TGTGCCAGCAGCTTATCGGAACCGGGACAGGGGAACGAGCAGTACTTC CASSLSEPGQGNEQYF
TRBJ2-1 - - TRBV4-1 TGCGCCAGCAGCCAAGAGATAAGCTCCTACAATGAGCAGTTCTTC CASSQEISSYNEQFF
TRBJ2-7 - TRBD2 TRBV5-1 TGCGCCAGCAGCTTGACGCAGGGAGGGGAAGTCTACGAGCAGTACTTC CASSLTQGGEVYEQYF
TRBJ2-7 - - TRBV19 TGTGCCAGTAGTACTCGGACAGACTCCTACGAGCAGTACTTC CASSTRTDSYEQYF
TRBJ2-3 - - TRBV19 TGTGCCAGTAGCCCCTGGGGGGATACGCAGTATTTT CASSPWGDTQYF
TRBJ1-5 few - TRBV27 TGTGCCATCTTACCCCAGCATTTT CAILPQHF
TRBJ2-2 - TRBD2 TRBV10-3 TGTGCCATCAGTAATCCTAGCGGGGGAAGCACCGGGGAGCTGTTTTTT CAISNPSGGSTGELFF
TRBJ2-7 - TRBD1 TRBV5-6 TGTGCCAGCAGCTCCTCACAGGGGCACGAGCAGTACTTC CASSSSQGHEQYF
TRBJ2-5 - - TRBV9 TGTGCCAGCAGCGTAGGGGGCAGCCGAGTGCGAGAGACCCAGTACTTC CASSVGGSRVRETQYF
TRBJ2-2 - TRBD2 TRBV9 TGTGCCAGCAGCGTAGTGGCTAGCGGGAGGGTTCTCACCGGGGAGCTGTTTTTT CASSVVASGRVLTGELFF
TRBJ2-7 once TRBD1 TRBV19 TGTGCCAGTAGTATTGGACAGGGCTCCGAGCAGTACTTC CASSIGQGSEQYF
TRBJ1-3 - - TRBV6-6 TGTGCCAGCAGTTACCCGAGCTCTGGAAACACCATATATTTT CASSYPSSGNTIYF
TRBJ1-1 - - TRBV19 TGTGCCAGTAGTACCGGACGGTTGGGGGACACTGAAGCTTTCTTT CASSTGRLGDTEAFF
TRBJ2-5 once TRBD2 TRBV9 TGTGCCAGCAGCGTGGGGCGGGGGTTAGAGACCCAGTACTTC CASSVGRGLETQYF